One and the same sample provided the 20 T cell receptor beta chains below, sequenced in a study of Graves' ophthalmopathy and Graves' hyperthyroidism. RNA transcripts were the source from which TCR beta CDR3 regions were amplified. Second-round multiplex PCR came after a first-round RT-PCR that employed HTBI primers. TCRdb processed the multiplex PCR reads anew with MiXCR; each CDR3 protein has one entry. The table has roughly 400,000 distinct CDR3 sequences, 15% seen once. The material sequenced was peripheral blood. Source of these receptors: a woman aged 18-30 years with stable Graves' hyperthyroidism.

As concerns this clonotype: Compared with germline, one end of the junction differs, possibly owing to a read error. J is TRBJ2-4 and V is TRBV27; 8 positions agree with TRBD1. Germline values: CDR1 MNHEY, CDR2 SMNVEV (reference sequence). CDR3 length: 16 residues. CDR3 in DNA: TGTGCCAGCAGTCCGGACAGGGCCCTAGCCAAAAACATTAAGTACTTC. Amino acid sequence: CASSPDRALAKNIKYF.

The J gene is TRBJ1-5, the V gene TRBV2, with 10 bases lining up with TRBD1. CDR3 length: 13 amino acids. Germline CDR1 SNHLY, CDR2 FYNNEI. V lost 10 bases, J lost 5 bases, and 5 bases stayed unmatched. The chain's CDR3 is CAISTGGDQPQHF. The CDR3 DNA sequence: TGTGCCATTTCGACAGGGGGCGATCAGCCCCAGCATTTT.

Points on this clonotype: One end of the junction varies from germline; a read error may be responsible. The V and J genes are TRBV28 and TRBJ2-7, with 11 bases identical to TRBD1. CDR3 length: 14 amino acids. CDR1 MDHEN and CDR2 SYDVKM come from the germline V gene. CDR3 DNA: TGTTCCAGCAGCCCGGGACAGGGGGTCTACGAGCAGTACTTC. Translating gives CSSSPGQGVYEQYF.

This clonotype was counted a few times. This chain joins TRBV28 and TRBJ1-5, with D perhaps matching TRBD1 (5 bases). The germline V and J ends were trimmed by 5 bases and 9 bases, with 26 bases remaining between them. The CDR3 covers 17 residues. Germline V gene sequence: CDR1 MDHEN, CDR2 SYDVKM. This CDR3 reads CASSPLKGQGGIWPQHF. CDR3 bases: TGTGCCAGCAGTCCCCTCAAGGGGCAGGGAGGCATATGGCCCCAGCATTTT.

A note on this clonotype: The junction departs from the called germline gene at one end, perhaps through a read error. The rearrangement uses TRBV19 and TRBJ1-1, with 11 bases that match TRBD1. Germline CDR1 and CDR2: LNHDA and SQIVND (reference sequence). The CDR3 consists of 16 residues. CDR3 sequence: CASSIHWDRGNTEASF. The CDR3 DNA reads as TGTGCCAGTAGTATCCACTGGGACAGGGGGAACACTGAAGCTTCCTTT.

The chain couples TRBV5-1 to TRBJ1-1; maybe TRBD1 (5 bases). The CDR3 is made up of 15 amino acids. V dropped 3 bases and J dropped 4 bases, with 16 bases sitting between them. Germline CDR1 and CDR2: SGHRS and YFSETQ. CDR3 sequence: CASSSYLRGPTEAFF. The DNA of the CDR3 is TGCGCCAGCAGCTCCTACCTCCGGGGCCCCACTGAAGCTTTCTTT.

This clonotype was found many times. The rearrangement links TRBV5-1 to TRBJ2-5; D gene unclear. Trimming cost V 0 bases and J 5 bases, with 11 bases left between them. The CDR3 runs 14 residues. Germline assignment: CDR1 SGHRS and CDR2 YFSETQ. CDR3 protein: CASSLDRQVETQYF. The CDR3, as DNA: TGCGCCAGCAGCTTGGATAGGCAGGTTGAGACCCAGTACTTC.

The table lists this clonotype with many counts. The chain is built from TRBV27 and TRBJ2-7; D is ambiguous. CDR3 length: 13 residues. The ends were cut back, 5 bases at V and 4 bases at J, with 12 bases in the middle. Germline-derived CDR1 and CDR2 are MNHEY and SMNVEV (reference sequence). Written as DNA, the CDR3 is TGTGCCAGCAGTCGGAATTTGGGGTACGAGCAGTACTTC. It translates to CASSRNLGYEQYF.

This clonotype has a count of ten or more. The V call is TRBV10-2, the J call TRBJ1-1; D ambiguous. Germline CDR1 WSHSY, CDR2 SAAADI. The CDR3 length is 14 residues. V was trimmed by 6 bases and J by 0 bases, leaving 11 bases between them. CDR3 protein: CASSSTLLNTEAFF. CDR3 sequence (DNA): TGCGCCAGCAGCTCGACGCTCCTGAACACTGAAGCTTTCTTT.

This clonotype was found a few times. The rearrangement uses TRBV6-5 and TRBJ2-7, with TRBD1 matching 12 bases. The CDR3 has 17 amino acids. V gave up 0 bases and J gave up 3 bases; unmatched junction bases: 6. From germline, CDR1 is MNHEY and CDR2 SVGAGI. For the CDR3, the DNA is TGTGCCAGCAGTTACTCTGCGGGGACAGGGGGCGTCTACGAGCAGTACTTC. It encodes CASSYSAGTGGVYEQYF.

This clonotype has only a few counts. The chain is built from TRBV9 and TRBJ2-2; D is perhaps TRBD1 or TRBD2 (6 bases each). Trimming stripped 2 bases from V and 0 bases from J, with 11 bases between. Germline CDR1 and CDR2: SGDLS and YYNGEE. There are 16 residues in the CDR3. The CDR3 DNA reads TGTGCCAGCAGCGTTTCGGGGGCTCCGAACACCGGGGAGCTGTTTTTT. Protein: CASSVSGAPNTGELFF.

CDR3 loop: CASSLNGGGYEQYF. CDR3 sequence (DNA): TGCGCCAGCAGCTTGAACGGGGGCGGCTACGAGCAGTACTTC. V gene TRBV5-1 combines with J gene TRBJ2-7; tentatively, D is TRBD1 or TRBD2 (6 bases each). The CDR3 length is 14 residues. Per the germline V gene, CDR1 is SGHRS and CDR2 is YFSETQ. V was trimmed by 1 base and J by 3 bases, leaving 11 bases between them.

This clonotype was counted at least ten times. V usage is TRBV7-3 and J usage is TRBJ1-1, with D possibly matching TRBD1 (5 bases). The V gene lost 5 bases and the J gene lost 4 bases, with 20 bases spanning the gap. CDR1 and CDR2 (germline): SGHTA, FQGTGA. CDR3 length: 16 residues. The CDR3 region has the DNA TGTGCCAGCAGCCAGGGCTCCCCCGGGGGAGGCACTGAAGCTTTCTTT. It specifies CASSQGSPGGGTEAFF. Based on the CDR3 plus reference TRBV7-3 and TRBJ1-1, the full variable domain is GAGVSQTPSNKVTEKGKYVELRCDPISGHTALYWYRQSLGQGPEFLIYFQGTGAADDSGLPNDRFFAVRPEGSVSTLKIQRTERGDSAVYLCASSQGSPGGGTEAFFGQGTRLTVV.

This clonotype was found many times. A much larger clone differs by one base, so this may be a read error. The chain combines TRBV12-3 or TRBV12-4 with TRBJ1-2, with 8 nucleotides matching TRBD1. The CDR3 extends over 15 amino acids. In DNA, the CDR3 is TGTGCCTGCAGTCCGTCTACAGGGGGAAGTTATGGCTACACCTTC. Its protein product is CACSPSTGGSYGYTF.

CDR3 nucleotide sequence: TGCAGTGCTAGAGCCAATGGGGATTTAGACAGGGTGAACACTGAAGCTTTCTTT. This codes for CSARANGDLDRVNTEAFF. The chain carries TRBV20-1 and TRBJ1-1; 7 bases fit TRBD1. Germline CDR1 is DFQATT and CDR2 is SNEGSKA (reference sequence). The ends lost 1 base at V and 0 bases at J; junction bases unmatched: 14. The CDR3 sequence is 18 residues long.

This clonotype occurred a few times. V and J are TRBV11-2 and TRBJ2-5; tentatively, D is TRBD2 (6 bases). Germline CDR1 and CDR2: SGHAT and FQNNGV. With 5 bases removed from V and 3 bases from J, the gap between germline ends came to 19 bases. This CDR3 region has 16 residues. The CDR3 here is CASSMTSGLVEETQYF. The CDR3 DNA is TGTGCCAGCAGCATGACCTCGGGACTTGTAGAAGAGACCCAGTACTTC.

This chain joins TRBV7-3 and TRBJ2-7; TRBD1 matches 8 bases. CDR1 and CDR2 (germline): SGHTA, FQGTGA. The ends lost 3 bases at V and 3 bases at J; junction bases unmatched: 7. This CDR3 contains 15 residues. CDR3 protein: CASSFSGTGNYEQYF. The CDR3 nucleotides are TGTGCCAGCAGCTTTTCCGGGACAGGTAACTACGAGCAGTACTTC.

This clonotype was seen ten or more times. The rearrangement joins TRBV12-3 or TRBV12-4 to TRBJ1-2; 7 bases match TRBD1. There are 14 residues in the CDR3. J lost 9 bases, V lost 6 bases, and 13 bases had no gene match. The CDR3 spells CASSSSEGALRYTF. As DNA, the CDR3 is TGTGCCAGCAGCTCTAGTGAGGGGGCATTACGCTACACCTTC.

Many counts were recorded for this clonotype. V gene TRBV5-4 combines with J gene TRBJ1-2; 11 bases agree with TRBD1. Unmatched junction bases numbered 6, after V lost 5 bases and J lost 3 bases. The CDR3 runs 15 residues. CDR1 is SGHNT and CDR2 is YYREEE in the germline V gene (reference sequence). The CDR3 DNA follows: TGTGCCAGCAGTACGGGGGGACAGGGGGACTATGGCTACACCTTC. Its protein is CASSTGGQGDYGYTF.

The chain recombines TRBV7-6 with TRBJ2-5; D gene uncertain. The V and J ends lost 3 bases and 6 bases respectively, with 11 bases between them. The CDR3 spans 13 residues. Germline values: CDR1 SGHVS, CDR2 FNYEAQ. The CDR3 sequence: CASSLDERQTQYF. CDR3 bases: TGTGCCAGCAGCTTGGACGAAAGGCAGACCCAGTACTTC.